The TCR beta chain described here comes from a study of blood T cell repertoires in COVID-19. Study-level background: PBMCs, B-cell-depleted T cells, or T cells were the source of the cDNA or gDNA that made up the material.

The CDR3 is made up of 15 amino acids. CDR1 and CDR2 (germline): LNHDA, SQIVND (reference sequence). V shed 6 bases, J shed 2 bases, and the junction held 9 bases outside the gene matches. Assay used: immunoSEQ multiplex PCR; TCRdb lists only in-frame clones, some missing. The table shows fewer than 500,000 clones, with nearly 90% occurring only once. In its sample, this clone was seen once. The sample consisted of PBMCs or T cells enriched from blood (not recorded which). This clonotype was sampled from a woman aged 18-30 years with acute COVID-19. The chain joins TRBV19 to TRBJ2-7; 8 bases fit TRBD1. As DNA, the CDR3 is TGTGCCAGTAGATTAACGACAGGGGCCGCCTACGAGCAGTACTTC. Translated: CASRLTTGAAYEQYF.